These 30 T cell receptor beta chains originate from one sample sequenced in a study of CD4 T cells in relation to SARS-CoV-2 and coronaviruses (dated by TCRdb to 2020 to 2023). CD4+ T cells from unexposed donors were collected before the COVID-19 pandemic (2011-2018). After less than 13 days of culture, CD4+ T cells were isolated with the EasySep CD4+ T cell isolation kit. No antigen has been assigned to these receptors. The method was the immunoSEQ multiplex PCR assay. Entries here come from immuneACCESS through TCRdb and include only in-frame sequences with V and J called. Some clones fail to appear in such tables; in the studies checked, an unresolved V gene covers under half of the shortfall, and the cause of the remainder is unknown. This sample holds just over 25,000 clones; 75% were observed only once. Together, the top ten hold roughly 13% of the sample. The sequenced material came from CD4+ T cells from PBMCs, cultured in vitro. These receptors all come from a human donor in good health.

The CDR3 coding sequence is TGTGCCAGCAGCCCGCGGACAGGGGCGGCCGAGCAGTACTTC. Residues: CASSPRTGAAEQYF. This chain links TRBV7-9 with TRBJ2-7; TRBD1 agrees at 9 bases. J lost 6 bases, V lost 5 bases, and 8 bases had no gene match. Per the germline V gene, CDR1 is SEHNR and CDR2 is FQNEAQ (reference sequence). The CDR3 consists of 14 residues.

CDR3 region: CASNSRTGIQYF. The DNA of the CDR3 is TGTGCCAGCAACTCCCGGACAGGCATTCAGTACTTC. J is TRBJ2-4 and V is TRBV6-5; 7 bases are shared with TRBD1. Germline values: CDR1 MNHEY, CDR2 SVGAGI. The CDR3 spans 12 residues. J gave up 9 bases and V 7 bases, and 6 bases lay outside the gene matches.

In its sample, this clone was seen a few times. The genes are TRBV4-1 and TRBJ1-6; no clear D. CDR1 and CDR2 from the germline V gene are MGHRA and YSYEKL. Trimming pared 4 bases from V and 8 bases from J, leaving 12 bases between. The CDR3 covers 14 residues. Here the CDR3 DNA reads TGCGCCAGCAGCCGAGGCACCCCGGATTCACCCCTCCACTTT. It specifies CASSRGTPDSPLHF.

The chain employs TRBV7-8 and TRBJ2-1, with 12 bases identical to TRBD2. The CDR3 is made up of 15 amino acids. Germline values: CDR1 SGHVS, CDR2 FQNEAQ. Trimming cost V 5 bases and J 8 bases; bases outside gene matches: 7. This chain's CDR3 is CASSRTSGGNHEQFF. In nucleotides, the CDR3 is TGTGCCAGCAGCCGCACTAGCGGGGGGAACCATGAGCAGTTCTTC. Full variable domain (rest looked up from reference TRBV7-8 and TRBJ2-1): GAGVSQSPRYKVAKRGQDVALRCDPISGHVSLFWYQQALGQGPEFLTYFQNEAQLDKSGLPSDRFFAERPEGSVSTLKIQRTQQEDSAVYLCASSRTSGGNHEQFFGPGTRLTVL.

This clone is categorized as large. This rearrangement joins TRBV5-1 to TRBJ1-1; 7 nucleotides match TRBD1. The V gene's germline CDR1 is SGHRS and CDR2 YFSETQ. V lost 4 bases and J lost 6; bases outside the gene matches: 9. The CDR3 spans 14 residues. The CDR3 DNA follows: TGCGCCAGCAGCCCCCAGACAGGGTCCCCTGAAGCTTTCTTT. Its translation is CASSPQTGSPEAFF. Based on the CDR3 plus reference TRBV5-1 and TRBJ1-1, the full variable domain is KAGVTQTPRYLIKTRGQQVTLSCSPISGHRSVSWYQQTPGQGLQFLFEYFSETQRNKGNFPGRFSGRQFSNSRSEMNVSTLELGDSALYLCASSPQTGSPEAFFGQGTRLTVV.

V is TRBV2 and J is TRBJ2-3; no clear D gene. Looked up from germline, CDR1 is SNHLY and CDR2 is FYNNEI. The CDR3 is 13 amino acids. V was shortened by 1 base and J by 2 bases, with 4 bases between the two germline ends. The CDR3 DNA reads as TGTGCCAGCAGTGAAGTTTCCACAGATACGCAGTATTTT. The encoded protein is CASSEVSTDTQYF.

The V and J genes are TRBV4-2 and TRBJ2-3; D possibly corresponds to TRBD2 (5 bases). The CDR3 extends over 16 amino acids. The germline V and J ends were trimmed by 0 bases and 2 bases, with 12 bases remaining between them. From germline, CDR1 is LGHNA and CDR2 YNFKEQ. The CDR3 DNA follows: TGTGCCAGCAGCCAAGATACGGCGGGCCACACAGATACGCAGTATTTT. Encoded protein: CASSQDTAGHTDTQYF.

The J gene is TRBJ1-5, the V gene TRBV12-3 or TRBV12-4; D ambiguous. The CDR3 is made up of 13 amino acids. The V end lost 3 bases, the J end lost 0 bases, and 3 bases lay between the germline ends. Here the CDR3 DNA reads TGTGCCAGCAGTTTTAGTAGCAATCAGCCCCAGCATTTT. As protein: CASSFSSNQPQHF.

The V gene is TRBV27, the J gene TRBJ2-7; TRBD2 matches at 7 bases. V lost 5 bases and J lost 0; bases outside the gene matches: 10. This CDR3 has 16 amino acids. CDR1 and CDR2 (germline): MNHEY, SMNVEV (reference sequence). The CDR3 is CASSVGAGRSSYEQYF. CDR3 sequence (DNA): TGTGCCAGCAGTGTCGGAGCGGGACGGAGCTCCTACGAGCAGTACTTC.

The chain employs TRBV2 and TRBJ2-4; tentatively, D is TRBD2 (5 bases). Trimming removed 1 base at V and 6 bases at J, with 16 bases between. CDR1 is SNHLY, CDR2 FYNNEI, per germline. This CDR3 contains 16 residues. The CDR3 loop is CASSEVGRGLRNIQYF. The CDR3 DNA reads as TGTGCCAGCAGTGAAGTTGGCAGAGGGCTTCGAAACATTCAGTACTTC.

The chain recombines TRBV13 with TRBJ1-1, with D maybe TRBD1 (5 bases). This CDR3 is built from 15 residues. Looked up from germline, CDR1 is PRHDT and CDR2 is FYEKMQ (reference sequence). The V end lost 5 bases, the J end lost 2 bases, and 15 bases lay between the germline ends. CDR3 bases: TGTGCCAGCAGCAGTACAGGAGCGTCAAACACTGAAGCTTTCTTT. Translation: CASSSTGASNTEAFF.

CDR3 amino acids: CACGPQTYNEQFF. CDR3 DNA sequence: TGTGCCTGCGGACCTCAAACCTACAATGAGCAGTTCTTC. The V and J genes are TRBV19 and TRBJ2-1, with D hard to call. V was clipped by 11 bases and J by 2 bases, with 13 bases between them. The germline V gene encodes CDR1 LNHDA and CDR2 SQIVND (reference sequence). The CDR3 is 13 amino acids.

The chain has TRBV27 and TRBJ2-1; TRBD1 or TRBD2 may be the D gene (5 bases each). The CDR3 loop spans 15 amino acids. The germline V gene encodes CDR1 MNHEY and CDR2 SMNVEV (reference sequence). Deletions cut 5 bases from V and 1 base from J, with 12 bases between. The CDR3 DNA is TGTGCCAGCAGTACAGGAGGTTCTTCCTACAATGAGCAGTTCTTC. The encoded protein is CASSTGGSSYNEQFF.

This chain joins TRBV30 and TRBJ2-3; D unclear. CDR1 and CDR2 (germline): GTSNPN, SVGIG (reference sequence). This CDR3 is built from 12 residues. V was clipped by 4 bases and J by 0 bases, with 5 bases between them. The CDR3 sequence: CAWTSSTDTQYF. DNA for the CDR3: TGTGCCTGGACCTCCAGCACAGATACGCAGTATTTT.

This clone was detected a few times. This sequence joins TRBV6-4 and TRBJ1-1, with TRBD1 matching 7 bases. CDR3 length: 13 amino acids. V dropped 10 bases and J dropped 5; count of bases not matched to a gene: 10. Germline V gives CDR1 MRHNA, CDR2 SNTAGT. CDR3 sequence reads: CATSTQGGTEAFF. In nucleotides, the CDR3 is TGTGCCACGTCCACTCAGGGGGGGACTGAAGCTTTCTTT.

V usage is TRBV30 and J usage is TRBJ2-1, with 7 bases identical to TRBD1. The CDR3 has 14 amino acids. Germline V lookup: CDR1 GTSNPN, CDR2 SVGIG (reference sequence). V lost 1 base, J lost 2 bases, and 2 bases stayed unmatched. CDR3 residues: CAWSGDSAYNEQFF. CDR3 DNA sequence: TGTGCCTGGAGTGGGGACAGTGCCTACAATGAGCAGTTCTTC.

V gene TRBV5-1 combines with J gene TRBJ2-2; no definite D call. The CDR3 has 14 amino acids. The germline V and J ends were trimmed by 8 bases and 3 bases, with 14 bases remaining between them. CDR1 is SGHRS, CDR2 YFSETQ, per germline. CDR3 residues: CASTWRWDTGELFF. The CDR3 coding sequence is TGCGCCAGTACGTGGCGTTGGGACACCGGGGAGCTGTTTTTT.

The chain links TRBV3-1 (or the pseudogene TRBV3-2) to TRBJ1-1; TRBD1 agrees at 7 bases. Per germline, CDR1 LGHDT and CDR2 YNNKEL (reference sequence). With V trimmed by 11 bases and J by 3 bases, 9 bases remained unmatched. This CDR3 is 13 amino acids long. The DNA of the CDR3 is TGTGCCGTCAGTTACAGGGGAGACACTGAAGCTTTCTTT. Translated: CAVSYRGDTEAFF.

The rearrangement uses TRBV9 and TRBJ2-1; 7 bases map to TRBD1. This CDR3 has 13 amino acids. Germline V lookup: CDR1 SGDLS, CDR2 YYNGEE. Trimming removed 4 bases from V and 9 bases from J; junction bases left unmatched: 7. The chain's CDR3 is CASSSQGGSEQFF. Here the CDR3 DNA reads TGTGCCAGCAGCTCGCAAGGGGGCTCTGAGCAGTTCTTC.

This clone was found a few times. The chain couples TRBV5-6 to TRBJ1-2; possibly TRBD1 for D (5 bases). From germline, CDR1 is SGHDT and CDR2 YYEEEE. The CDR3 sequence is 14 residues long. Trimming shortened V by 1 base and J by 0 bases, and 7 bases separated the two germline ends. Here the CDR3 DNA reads TGTGCCAGCAGCTTGCTGGGACCTAACTATGGCTACACCTTC. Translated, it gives CASSLLGPNYGYTF.

The CDR3 loop is CASSSGMNTEAFF. The CDR3 DNA sequence: TGTGCCAGCAGTTCGGGGATGAACACTGAAGCTTTCTTT. V is TRBV7-2 and J is TRBJ1-1; the D is unclear. CDR1 and CDR2 (germline): SGHTA, FQGNSA. The CDR3 is 13 residues long. Trimming took 6 bases from V and 0 from J, leaving 8 bases between them.

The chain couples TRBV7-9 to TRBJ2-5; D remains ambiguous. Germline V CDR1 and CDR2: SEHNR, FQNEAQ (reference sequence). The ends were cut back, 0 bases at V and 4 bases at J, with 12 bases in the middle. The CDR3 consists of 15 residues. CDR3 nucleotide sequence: TGTGCCAGCAGCTTAGCGGCCTCGCTGGGAGAGACCCAGTACTTC. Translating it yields CASSLAASLGETQYF.

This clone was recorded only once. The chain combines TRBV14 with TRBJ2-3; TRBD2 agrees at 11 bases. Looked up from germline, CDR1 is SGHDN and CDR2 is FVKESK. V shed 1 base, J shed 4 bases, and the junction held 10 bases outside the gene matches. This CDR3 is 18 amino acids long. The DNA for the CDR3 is TGTGCCAGCAGCCAAGGGGTTAGCGGGAGGGCCTTGGCAGATACGCAGTATTTT. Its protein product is CASSQGVSGRALADTQYF.

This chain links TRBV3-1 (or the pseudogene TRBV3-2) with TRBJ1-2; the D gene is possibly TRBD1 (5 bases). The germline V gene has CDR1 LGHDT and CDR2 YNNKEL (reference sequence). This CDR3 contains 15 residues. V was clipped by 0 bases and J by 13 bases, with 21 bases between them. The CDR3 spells CASSQDVAGPNESTF. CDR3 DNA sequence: TGTGCCAGCAGCCAAGATGTGGCAGGGCCAAACGAAAGCACCTTC.

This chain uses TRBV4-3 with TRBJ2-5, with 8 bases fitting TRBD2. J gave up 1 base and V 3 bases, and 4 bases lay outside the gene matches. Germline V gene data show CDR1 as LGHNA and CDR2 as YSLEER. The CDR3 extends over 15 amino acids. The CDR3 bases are TGCGCCAGCAGCCACTCACTAGCGGCCCAAGAGACCCAGTACTTC. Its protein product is CASSHSLAAQETQYF.

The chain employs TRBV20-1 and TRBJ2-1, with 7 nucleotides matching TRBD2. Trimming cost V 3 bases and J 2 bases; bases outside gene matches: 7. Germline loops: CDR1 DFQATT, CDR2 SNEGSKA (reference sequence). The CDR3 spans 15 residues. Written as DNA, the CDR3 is TGCAGTGCTAGTCTTGGTCGGGGGGCCTACAATGAGCAGTTCTTC. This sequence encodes CSASLGRGAYNEQFF.

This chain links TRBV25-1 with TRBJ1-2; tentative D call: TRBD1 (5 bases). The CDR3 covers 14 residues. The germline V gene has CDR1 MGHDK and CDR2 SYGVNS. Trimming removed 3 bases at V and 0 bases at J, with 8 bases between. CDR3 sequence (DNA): TGTGCCAGCAGTGACCAGGGCCCTAACTATGGCTACACCTTC. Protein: CASSDQGPNYGYTF.

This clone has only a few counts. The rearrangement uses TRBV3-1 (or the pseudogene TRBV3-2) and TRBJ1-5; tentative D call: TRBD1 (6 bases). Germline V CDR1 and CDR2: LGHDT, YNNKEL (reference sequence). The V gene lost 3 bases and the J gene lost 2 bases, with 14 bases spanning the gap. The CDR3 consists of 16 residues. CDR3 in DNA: TGTGCCAGCAGCCACGGGACACTCGCGGGCAATCAGCCCCAGCATTTT. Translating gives CASSHGTLAGNQPQHF.

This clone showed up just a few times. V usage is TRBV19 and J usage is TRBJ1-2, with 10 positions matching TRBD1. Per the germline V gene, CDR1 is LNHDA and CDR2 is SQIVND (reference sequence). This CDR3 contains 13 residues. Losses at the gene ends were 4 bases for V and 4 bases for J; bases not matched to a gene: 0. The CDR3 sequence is CASSRDRGYGYTF. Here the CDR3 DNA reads TGTGCCAGTAGTAGGGACAGGGGCTATGGCTACACCTTC.

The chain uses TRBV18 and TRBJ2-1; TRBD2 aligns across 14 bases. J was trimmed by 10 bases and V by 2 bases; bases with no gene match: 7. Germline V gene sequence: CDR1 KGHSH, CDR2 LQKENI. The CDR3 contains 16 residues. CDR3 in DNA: TGTGCCAGCTCACCAACGACTAGCGGGAGGGCCGACGAGCAGTTCTTC. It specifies CASSPTTSGRADEQFF.